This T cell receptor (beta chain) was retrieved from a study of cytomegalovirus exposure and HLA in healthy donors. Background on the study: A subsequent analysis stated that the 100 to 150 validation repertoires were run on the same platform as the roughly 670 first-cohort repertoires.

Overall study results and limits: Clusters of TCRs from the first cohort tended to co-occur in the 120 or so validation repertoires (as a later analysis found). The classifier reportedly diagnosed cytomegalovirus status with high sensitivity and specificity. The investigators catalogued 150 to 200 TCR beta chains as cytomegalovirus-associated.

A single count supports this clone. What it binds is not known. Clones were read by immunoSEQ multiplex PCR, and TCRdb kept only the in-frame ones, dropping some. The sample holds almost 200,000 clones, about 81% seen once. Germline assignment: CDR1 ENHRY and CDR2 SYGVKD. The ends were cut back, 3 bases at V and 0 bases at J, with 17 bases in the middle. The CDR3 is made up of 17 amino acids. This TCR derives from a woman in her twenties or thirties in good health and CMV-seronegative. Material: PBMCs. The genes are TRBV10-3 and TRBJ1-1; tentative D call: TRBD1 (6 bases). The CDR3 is CAISDMGALSLNTEAFF. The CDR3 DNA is TGTGCCATCAGTGATATGGGGGCCCTAAGCCTGAACACTGAAGCTTTCTTT.